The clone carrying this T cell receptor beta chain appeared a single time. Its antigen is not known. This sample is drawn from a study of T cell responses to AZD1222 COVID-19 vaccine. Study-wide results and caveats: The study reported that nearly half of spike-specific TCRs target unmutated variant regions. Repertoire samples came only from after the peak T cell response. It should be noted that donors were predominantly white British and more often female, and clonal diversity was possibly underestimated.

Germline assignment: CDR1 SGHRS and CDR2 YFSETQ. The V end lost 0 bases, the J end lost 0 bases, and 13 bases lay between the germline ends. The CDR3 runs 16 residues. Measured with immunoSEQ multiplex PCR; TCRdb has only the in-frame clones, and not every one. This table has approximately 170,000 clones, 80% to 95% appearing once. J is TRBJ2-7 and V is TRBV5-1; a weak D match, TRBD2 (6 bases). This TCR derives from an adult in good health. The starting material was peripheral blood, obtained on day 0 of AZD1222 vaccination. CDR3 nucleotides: TGCGCCAGCAGCTTGGCCGGGACTCCGAGCTCCTACGAGCAGTACTTC. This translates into CASSLAGTPSSYEQYF.